Each of the 30 T cell receptor beta chains below was sequenced from the same sample in a study of blood T cell repertoires in COVID-19. Profiled with immunoSEQ multiplex PCR; TCRdb holds only in-frame clones, not every one. The sample yields about 190,000 clones, about 80% seen once. Specimen: PBMCs or T cells enriched from blood (not recorded which). The source of these receptors is a woman aged 60-75 years with acute COVID-19.

V usage is TRBV3-1 (or the pseudogene TRBV3-2) and J usage is TRBJ1-1; 10 bases map to TRBD1. Trimming removed 5 bases from V and 4 bases from J; junction bases left unmatched: 10. Germline CDR1 reads LGHDT; CDR2 reads YNNKEL (reference sequence). CDR3 length equals 16 residues. DNA for the CDR3: TGTGCCAGCAGCTTCCGACAGGGGGCGGGTGGCACTGAAGCTTTCTTT. Translation: CASSFRQGAGGTEAFF.

This clone was counted a single time. V gene TRBV3-1 (or the pseudogene TRBV3-2) combines with J gene TRBJ1-4; D remains unclear. The V end was cut by 2 bases, the J end by 7 bases, with 11 bases between. The CDR3 runs to 14 residues. Per germline, CDR1 LGHDT and CDR2 YNNKEL (reference sequence). CDR3 sequence reads: CASSQYGEGEKLFF. CDR3 sequence (DNA): TGTGCCAGCAGCCAATATGGCGAGGGTGAAAAACTGTTTTTT.

The V call is TRBV7-2, the J call TRBJ1-1; TRBD1 aligns across 8 bases. The germline V gene encodes CDR1 SGHTA and CDR2 FQGNSA. The CDR3 length is 15 residues. Unmatched junction bases numbered 7, after V lost 7 bases and J lost 0 bases. CDR3 sequence reads: CASIPETGVNTEAFF. CDR3 nucleotide sequence: TGTGCCAGCATCCCCGAGACAGGGGTGAACACTGAAGCTTTCTTT.

V usage is TRBV10-3 and J usage is TRBJ2-1, with D maybe TRBD2 (7 bases). This CDR3 region has 13 residues. Germline V gene sequence: CDR1 ENHRY, CDR2 SYGVKD. Trimming removed 7 bases at V and 2 bases at J, with 9 bases between. CDR3 loop: CAITGGPYNEQFF. The CDR3 DNA reads TGTGCCATCACCGGGGGGCCCTACAATGAGCAGTTCTTC.

The chain joins TRBV3-1 (or the pseudogene TRBV3-2) to TRBJ1-5, with D hard to call. Trimming pared 8 bases from V and 2 bases from J, leaving 13 bases between. CDR3 length: 14 amino acids. Germline V lookup: CDR1 LGHDT, CDR2 YNNKEL (reference sequence). This CDR3 reads CASGSEAGNQPQHF. CDR3 bases: TGTGCCAGCGGCTCTGAAGCGGGCAATCAGCCCCAGCATTTT.

V is TRBV4-3 and J is TRBJ1-2, with a tentative D call TRBD1 (5 bases). Deletions cut 5 bases from V and 8 bases from J, with 18 bases between. The CDR3 contains 14 residues. CDR1 and CDR2 (germline): LGHNA, YSLEER. The CDR3 sequence is CASSFSTASAGYTF. CDR3 DNA: TGCGCCAGCAGCTTCTCGACAGCCTCCGCGGGCTACACCTTC.

The gene calls are TRBV28 and TRBJ2-1, with 9 bases that match TRBD1. Germline trimming cut 1 base from V and 5 bases from J; bases unmatched to any gene: 6. Looked up from germline, CDR1 is MDHEN and CDR2 is SYDVKM. This CDR3 has 16 residues. DNA for the CDR3: TGTGCCAGCAGTTTATCCGGGACAGGGAAGGACAATGAGCAGTTCTTC. Translation: CASSLSGTGKDNEQFF.

The table lists this clone with a few counts. The chain couples TRBV5-1 to TRBJ1-3; D uncertain. The CDR3 runs 17 residues. Trimming removed 4 bases at V and 0 bases at J, with 17 bases between. The germline V gene encodes CDR1 SGHRS and CDR2 YFSETQ. The CDR3 reads CASSAGGRGHSGNTIYF. DNA of the CDR3: TGCGCCAGCAGCGCGGGAGGTCGAGGCCACTCTGGAAACACCATATATTTT. Supplemented by reference TRBV5-1 and TRBJ1-3, the full variable domain reads KAGVTQTPRYLIKTRGQQVTLSCSPISGHRSVSWYQQTPGQGLQFLFEYFSETQRNKGNFPGRFSGRQFSNSRSEMNVSTLELGDSALYLCASSAGGRGHSGNTIYFGEGSWLTVV.

The chain carries TRBV4-3 and TRBJ1-5; 7 bases are shared with TRBD1. Germline loops: CDR1 LGHNA, CDR2 YSLEER. J was trimmed by 1 base and V by 1 base; bases with no gene match: 10. This CDR3 has 18 residues. CDR3 amino acids: CASSQGPKGARSNQPQHF. DNA of the CDR3: TGCGCCAGCAGCCAAGGACCGAAGGGGGCTCGGAGCAATCAGCCCCAGCATTTT.

The chain uses TRBV12-3 or TRBV12-4 and TRBJ2-1; D is perhaps TRBD1 (5 bases). CDR3 length: 12 residues. Trimming shortened V by 6 bases and J by 7 bases, and 10 bases separated the two germline ends. For the CDR3, the DNA is TGTGCCAGCAGGTGGGGCAAGAATGAGCAGTTCTTC. This codes for CASRWGKNEQFF.

The rearrangement joins TRBV4-3 to TRBJ1-1; D is undetermined. The CDR3 has 13 residues. V gave up 0 bases and J gave up 4 bases, with 6 bases separating them. Germline V gives CDR1 LGHNA, CDR2 YSLEER. This CDR3 reads CASSQDLSTEAFF. CDR3 in DNA: TGCGCCAGCAGCCAAGATCTTAGCACTGAAGCTTTCTTT.

The chain joins TRBV2 to TRBJ2-1, with 11 bases fitting TRBD2. Germline-derived CDR1 and CDR2 are SNHLY and FYNNEI. This CDR3 is built from 13 residues. J gave up 6 bases and V 6 bases, and 1 base lay outside the gene matches. The CDR3 loop reads CASRLAGVNEQFF. As DNA, the CDR3 is TGTGCCAGCAGACTAGCGGGAGTCAATGAGCAGTTCTTC.

This rearrangement joins TRBV6-5 to TRBJ2-2, with D unresolved. Germline V gene sequence: CDR1 MNHEY, CDR2 SVGAGI. The ends were cut back, 6 bases at V and 1 base at J, with 6 bases in the middle. The CDR3 runs 13 residues. The CDR3 sequence is CASRRLNTGELFF. The CDR3 bases are TGTGCCAGCAGGAGACTGAACACCGGGGAGCTGTTTTTT.

This chain uses TRBV6-5 with TRBJ1-5, with D unclear. V was clipped by 5 bases and J by 12 bases, with 17 bases between them. This CDR3 contains 13 residues. Looked up from germline, CDR1 is MNHEY and CDR2 is SVGAGI. CDR3 sequence (DNA): TGTGCCAGCAGTCCGGACGGGAGCAGGCACCAGCATTTT. Residues: CASSPDGSRHQHF.

This clone came up a few times. This chain links TRBV6-5 with TRBJ2-7, with TRBD2 matching 7 bases. J was trimmed by 0 bases and V by 5 bases; bases with no gene match: 4. This CDR3 is built from 14 residues. Germline V lookup: CDR1 MNHEY, CDR2 SVGAGI. The CDR3 reads CASSLREDSYEQYF. The CDR3 DNA reads as TGTGCCAGCAGTCTCCGGGAGGACTCCTACGAGCAGTACTTC.

The chain links TRBV29-1 to TRBJ1-1; TRBD1 is a possible D gene (6 bases). Trimming shortened V by 2 bases and J by 4 bases, and 11 bases separated the two germline ends. This CDR3 comprises 13 residues. Germline CDR1 SQVTM, CDR2 ANQGSEA. This CDR3 is CSVETGLSTEAFF. The CDR3 region has the DNA TGCAGCGTTGAAACAGGGTTGAGCACTGAAGCTTTCTTT. Full variable domain (outside the CDR3, taken from reference TRBV29-1 and TRBJ1-1): SAVISQKPSRDICQRGTSLTIQCQVDSQVTMMFWYRQQPGQSLTLIATANQGSEATYESGFVIDKFPISRPNLTFSTLTVSNMSPEDSSIYLCSVETGLSTEAFFGQGTRLTVV.

The chain has TRBV7-2 and TRBJ2-1; TRBD2 aligns across 9 bases. The V segment lost 1 base and the J segment 4 bases; nucleotides outside the gene matches: 2. Germline CDR1 reads SGHTA; CDR2 reads FQGNSA. The CDR3 is made up of 15 amino acids. CDR3 residues: CASSLGGGEYNEQFF. The CDR3 region has the DNA TGTGCCAGCAGCTTAGGCGGGGGGGAATACAATGAGCAGTTCTTC. Using reference TRBV7-2 and TRBJ2-1 for the parts outside the CDR3, the full variable domain is GAGVSQSPSNKVTEKGKDVELRCDPISGHTALYWYRQSLGQGLEFLIYFQGNSAPDKSGLPSDRFSAERTGGSVSTLTIQRTQQEDSAVYLCASSLGGGEYNEQFFGPGTRLTVL.

The V gene is TRBV2, the J gene TRBJ1-3; D unclear. The ends were cut back, 6 bases at V and 2 bases at J, with 5 bases in the middle. Germline-derived CDR1 and CDR2 are SNHLY and FYNNEI. This CDR3 has 12 amino acids. The CDR3 coding sequence is TGTGCCAGCAGATCAGCTGGAAACACCATATATTTT. Protein: CASRSAGNTIYF. Full variable domain (remainder filled in from reference TRBV2 and TRBJ1-3): EPEVTQTPSHQVTQMGQEVILRCVPISNHLYFYWYRQILGQKVEFLVSFYNNEISEKSEIFDDQFSVERPDGSNFTLKIRSTKLEDSAMYFCASRSAGNTIYFGEGSWLTVV.

This chain joins TRBV28 and TRBJ1-1; D is unresolved. The CDR3 sequence is 13 residues long. Germline CDR1 MDHEN, CDR2 SYDVKM. Trimming cost V 5 bases and J 9 bases, with 16 bases left between them. Written as DNA, the CDR3 is TGTGCCAGCAGTCCCCGACCGTACAGCCAAGCTTTCTTT. Translation: CASSPRPYSQAFF.

This chain uses TRBV6-2 or TRBV6-3 with TRBJ2-7; 11 bases line up with TRBD2. The CDR3 is 16 amino acids. The V segment lost 2 bases and the J segment 2 bases; nucleotides outside the gene matches: 5. Germline V CDR1 and CDR2: MNHEY, SVGEGT. CDR3 in amino acids: CASSYSVTSGTYEQYF. The CDR3, as DNA: TGTGCCAGCAGTTACAGTGTGACTAGCGGGACCTACGAGCAGTACTTC.

The rearrangement joins TRBV6-5 to TRBJ1-2, with D hard to call. Germline V gives CDR1 MNHEY, CDR2 SVGAGI. The CDR3 totals 13 residues. Trimming cost V 6 bases and J 4 bases, with 12 bases left between them. This chain's CDR3 is CASRLDGVYGYTF. The CDR3 bases are TGTGCCAGCAGGCTGGACGGGGTCTATGGCTACACCTTC.

The rearrangement uses TRBV7-6 and TRBJ2-2, with D possibly TRBD1 on 5 matching bases. There are 15 residues in the CDR3. Per germline, CDR1 SGHVS and CDR2 FNYEAQ. The V end lost 5 bases, the J end lost 6 bases, and 16 bases lay between the germline ends. CDR3 residues: CASSLESGHPGELFF. CDR3 DNA: TGTGCCAGCAGCCTCGAGTCAGGGCATCCCGGGGAGCTGTTTTTT.

The count of this clone is one. J is TRBJ2-5 and V is TRBV7-2; 7 bases are a match to TRBD1. Germline V lookup: CDR1 SGHTA, CDR2 FQGNSA. Trimming cost V 1 base and J 5 bases; bases outside gene matches: 16. The CDR3 is made up of 18 amino acids. The CDR3 nucleotides are TGTGCCAGCAGCTTAGGGCTGTTGGCGGGCAGGGGGACGGAGACCCAGTACTTC. This sequence encodes CASSLGLLAGRGTETQYF.

This chain joins TRBV24-1 and TRBJ2-2; possibly TRBD2 for D (6 bases). This CDR3 spans 18 amino acids. V lost 0 bases, J lost 0 bases, and 13 bases lay in between. Per the germline V gene, CDR1 is KGHDR and CDR2 is SFDVKD. CDR3 bases: TGTGCCACCAGTGATTTGTCTTCGCGGGGATCGAACACCGGGGAGCTGTTTTTT. Encoded protein: CATSDLSSRGSNTGELFF.

This clone occurred once. J is TRBJ1-2 and V is TRBV5-1; maybe TRBD1 (6 bases). V lost 7 bases and J lost 7, with 14 bases in between. This CDR3 comprises 12 residues. Germline CDR1 and CDR2: SGHRS and YFSETQ. The CDR3 loop reads CASSDGQFGYTF. The CDR3 coding sequence is TGCGCCAGCTCCGACGGACAGTTTGGCTACACCTTC.

The chain links TRBV19 to TRBJ1-5, with 11 bases lining up with TRBD1. Losses at the gene ends were 9 bases for V and 2 bases for J; bases not matched to a gene: 3. Germline V CDR1 and CDR2: LNHDA, SQIVND (reference sequence). The CDR3 extends over 14 amino acids. The CDR3 loop reads CASEGQGGNQPQHF. For the CDR3, the DNA is TGTGCCAGCGAGGGACAGGGGGGCAATCAGCCCCAGCATTTT.

The chain joins TRBV19 to TRBJ1-5, with D hard to call. CDR3 size: 16 residues. V lost 2 bases to trimming and J lost 1 base, with 12 bases between them. Looked up from germline, CDR1 is LNHDA and CDR2 is SQIVND (reference sequence). The CDR3 bases are TGTGCCAGTAGTATAAGAGGGAGGGCGAGCAATCAGCCCCAGCATTTT. This gives the protein CASSIRGRASNQPQHF.

The CDR3 sequence is CASSPTQATSYEQYF. DNA of the CDR3: TGTGCCAGCTCACCTACGCAAGCTACCTCCTACGAGCAGTACTTC. The chain uses TRBV18 and TRBJ2-7, with D hard to call. V was pared by 3 bases and J by 0 bases, with 12 bases between. The germline V gene has CDR1 KGHSH and CDR2 LQKENI. The CDR3 contains 15 residues.

V usage is TRBV28 and J usage is TRBJ1-1, with TRBD1 identical over 12 bases. The germline CDR1 and CDR2 sequences are MDHEN and SYDVKM. This CDR3 contains 15 residues. V shed 5 bases, J shed 3 bases, and the junction held 4 bases outside the gene matches. The CDR3 reads CASSLGTGGHTEAFF. CDR3 DNA: TGTGCCAGCAGTCTCGGGACAGGGGGCCACACTGAAGCTTTCTTT.

Remarks on this clone: This specimen includes other DNA sequences encoding the same CDR3. The V call is TRBV2, the J call TRBJ1-5, with TRBD1 matching 10 bases. The junction had 2 bases not matched to a gene; V was cut back by 6 bases and J by 3 bases. Germline values: CDR1 SNHLY, CDR2 FYNNEI. The CDR3 has 14 amino acids. CDR3 protein: CASRGQGNNQPQHF. CDR3 sequence (DNA): TGTGCCAGCAGGGGACAGGGGAACAATCAGCCCCAGCATTTT.